This T cell receptor (beta chain) was sequenced in a study of blood T cells in healthy people across ages. With a J-beta primer mix and a sample-barcoded 5' primer, a second PCR ran about 6 to 11 cycles. MiXCR was run by TCRdb on the 5' RACE reads, yielding one entry per CDR3 protein. The table shows about 1.5 million distinct CDR3 sequences, with roughly 43% occurring only once. There are 16 residues in the CDR3. V lost 1 base and J 0 bases, leaving 12 bases between the germline ends. Germline loops: CDR1 MGHRA, CDR2 YSYEKL. This clonotype was seen a handful of times. Its antigen remains unknown. Study results and limitations: The recorded TCR beta diversity per million T cells decreased in a roughly linear manner with age.

The chain joins TRBV4-1 to TRBJ1-1; D is possibly TRBD1 (6 bases). Sample: blood. The sequence derives from a woman aged 18-29 years in good health. CDR3 in amino acids: CASSQVSRGMNTEAFF. The CDR3 nucleotides read TGCGCCAGCAGCCAAGTCTCCAGGGGTATGAACACTGAAGCTTTCTTT.